Listed below are T cell receptor beta chains from one sample, sequenced in a study of spatial heterogeneity in lung cancer. TCRdb processed the 5' RACE reads anew with MiXCR; each CDR3 protein has one entry. This table has nearly 95,000 distinct CDR3 sequences, approximately 19% appearing once. The sequences come from PBMCs, collected at follow-up. The receptors were sampled from a male donor with early-stage non-small cell lung cancer. Both conserved end residues are part of each CDR3. A D gene is named only where the DNA matches it firmly. Clone size is shown for a subset of rows, as once, few, many or a class of expanded clone.

clone size | D gene | J gene | V gene | CDR3 DNA | CDR3 protein
few | - | TRBJ2-5 | TRBV2 | TGTGCCAGCAGTGCGTTTGTAGAGACCCAGTACTTC | CASSAFVETQYF
- | - | TRBJ2-3 | TRBV29-1 | TGCAGCGTTGAGGGAGCTGTCGCTCCGGATACGCAGTATTTT | CSVEGAVAPDTQYF
- | - | TRBJ1-2 | TRBV20-1 | TGCAGTGCTGCTCCTGTGGGGGCGCAAGGCGGCTACACCTTC | CSAAPVGAQGGYTF
few | - | TRBJ2-7 | TRBV2 | TGTGCCAGCAGCGGAGGACAGAACTCCTACGAGCAGTACTTC | CASSGGQNSYEQYF
- | - | TRBJ2-3 | TRBV6-2/TRBV6-3 | TGTGCCAGCCGCTCGGGGGTCAGGAACACAGATACGCAGTATTTT | CASRSGVRNTDTQYF
- | TRBD2 | TRBJ2-1 | TRBV6-1 | TGTGCCAGCAGTGGCACGGGGCCTAGCGGCTACAATGAGCAGTTCTTC | CASSGTGPSGYNEQFF
few | - | TRBJ2-2 | TRBV2 | TGTGCCAGCAGTGATGTAGCGGTATTCGGCGGGGAGCTGTTTTTT | CASSDVAVFGGELFF
few | - | TRBJ2-2 | TRBV24-1 | TGTGCCACCAGTGAAGGGGGGTTCACCGGGGAGCTGTTTTTT | CATSEGGFTGELFF
few | - | TRBJ1-2 | TRBV7-2 | TGTGCCAACAGTTTAAACAGGGTATCCACCTTC | CANSLNRVSTF
- | - | TRBJ2-7 | TRBV25-1 | TGTGCCAGCAGGAACACCCTAAGCAACGAGCAGTACTTC | CASRNTLSNEQYF
few | - | TRBJ1-2 | TRBV29-1 | TGCAGCGTTGAAGGGCGGGGGGCGGACTATGGCTACACCTTC | CSVEGRGADYGYTF
- | - | TRBJ2-2 | TRBV2 | TGTGCCAGCAGTGGAGAGAGGAACACCGGGGAGCTGTTTTTT | CASSGERNTGELFF
few | - | TRBJ1-2 | TRBV18 | TGTGCCAGCTCACCATCGGGGGGCGGCAGCTATGGCTACACCTTC | CASSPSGGGSYGYTF
few | TRBD2 | TRBJ2-2 | TRBV5-1 | TGCGCCAGCAGCGTAGCGGGAGGCACCGGGGAGCTGTTTTTT | CASSVAGGTGELFF
once | - | TRBJ2-7 | TRBV15 | TGTGCCACCAGCAGACAGGGGACCTCCTACGAGCAGTACTTC | CATSRQGTSYEQYF
few | TRBD2 | TRBJ2-2 | TRBV7-2 | TGTGCCACCAACCAGCGGGGGACCAACACCGGGGAGCTGTTTTTT | CATNQRGTNTGELFF
few | - | TRBJ2-5 | TRBV20-1 | TGCAGTGCTAAATCGTGGGAGGTACAAGAGACCCAGTACTTC | CSAKSWEVQETQYF
- | - | TRBJ2-7 | TRBV20-1 | TGCAGTGCTGGAGAAGTATACGAGCAGTACTTC | CSAGEVYEQYF
few | - | TRBJ1-5 | TRBV4-3 | TGCGCCAGCAGCCAAGATCTAACAGCGGGTCAGCCCCAGCATTTT | CASSQDLTAGQPQHF
- | - | TRBJ2-2 | TRBV29-1 | TGCAGCGTTGACGGCCTCAACACCGGGGAGCTGTTTTTT | CSVDGLNTGELFF
few | TRBD1 | TRBJ2-7 | TRBV7-2 | TGTGCCAGCAGCTTCAGGGGGAGACAATCCTACGAGCAGTACTTC | CASSFRGRQSYEQYF
few | - | TRBJ2-1 | TRBV24-1 | TGTGCCACCAGTGATCCGAGGACAGATCACTACAATGAGCAGTTCTTC | CATSDPRTDHYNEQFF
- | - | TRBJ1-6 | TRBV20-1 | TGCAGTGCTTTACGGGGCCTTAATTCACCCCTCCACTTT | CSALRGLNSPLHF
few | - | TRBJ2-5 | TRBV3-1 | TGTGCCAGCAGCCTAGGGGGTGGACCGGACCAGTACTTC | CASSLGGGPDQYF
- | - | TRBJ2-3 | TRBV7-6 | TGTGCCAGCAGCTTCTCTAGCCCAAGCACAGATACGCAGTATTTT | CASSFSSPSTDTQYF
- | - | TRBJ1-2 | TRBV27 | TGTGCCAGCAGTTTATCGCAGACAGGCCTATATGGCTACACCTTC | CASSLSQTGLYGYTF
- | TRBD2 | TRBJ2-3 | TRBV7-2 | TGTGCCAGCAGCCCACAACCGCCAAGACTAGCCCGAGATACGCAGTATTTT | CASSPQPPRLARDTQYF
- | TRBD1 | TRBJ2-5 | TRBV20-1 | TGCAGTGCCGACGACAGGGCGGAGACCCAGTACTTC | CSADDRAETQYF
few | - | TRBJ2-5 | TRBV5-1 | TGCGCCAGCAGCTTGGGGGGCAGCCAAGAGACCCAGTACTTC | CASSLGGSQETQYF
- | - | TRBJ2-5 | TRBV11-1 | TGTGCCAGCAGCTGGGGGATTCAAGAGACCCAGTACTTC | CASSWGIQETQYF
- | TRBD1 | TRBJ1-5 | TRBV19 | TGTGCCAGTACCGCAAACGGACAGGGGGCTGGTCAGCCCCAGCATTTT | CASTANGQGAGQPQHF
few | - | TRBJ1-4 | TRBV3-1 | TGTGCCAGCAGCCAAGATCTAGGGTCCGGTGGTGAAAAACTGTTTTTT | CASSQDLGSGGEKLFF
- | - | TRBJ2-3 | TRBV19 | TGTGCCAGTAGCTGGACTCCCGGCACAGATACGCAGTATTTT | CASSWTPGTDTQYF
- | TRBD2 | TRBJ2-5 | TRBV19 | TGTGCCAGTAGTATTGGAGCGGGAGGTAAAGAGACCCAGTACTTC | CASSIGAGGKETQYF
few | - | TRBJ1-1 | TRBV20-1 | TGCAGTGCTAGAGATGGTGGACGACGGGAAGCTTTCTTT | CSARDGGRREAFF
many | - | TRBJ2-3 | TRBV7-8 | TGTGCCAGCAGCTTATATCAGGCAGATACGCAGTATTTT | CASSLYQADTQYF
- | - | TRBJ2-1 | TRBV10-2 | TGCGCCAGCGGCATTCAGGGCTCCTACAATGAGCAGTTCTTC | CASGIQGSYNEQFF
- | - | TRBJ1-5 | TRBV6-2/TRBV6-3 | TGTGCCAGCACCGACCGATCCGTTAAGCCCCAGCATTTT | CASTDRSVKPQHF
few | TRBD1 | TRBJ1-4 | TRBV4-1 | TGCGCCAGCAGCCAACAGGGGGGCAGGGAAAAACTGTTTTTT | CASSQQGGREKLFF
few | - | TRBJ1-1 | TRBV28 | TGTGCCAGCAGACTAGGGGTAGGGGCTCGCACTGAAGCTTTCTTT | CASRLGVGARTEAFF
many | - | TRBJ2-5 | TRBV6-6 | TGTGCCAGCAGTTGGACAGATCAAGAGACCCAGTACTTC | CASSWTDQETQYF
- | - | TRBJ1-5 | TRBV10-3 | TGTGCCATCAGTGAGTCTTCTTTCGGCGGGAGTAGTTCAGCCCAGCATTTT | CAISESSFGGSSSAQHF
- | - | TRBJ2-3 | TRBV6-5 | TGTGCCAGCAGCGCAATGGGACCCCTGGGAGAGTCGCAGTATTTT | CASSAMGPLGESQYF
many | - | TRBJ2-5 | TRBV6-5 | TGTGCCAGCAGTTTCGTTGGGGAGACCCAGTACTTC | CASSFVGETQYF
- | - | TRBJ2-7 | TRBV13 | TGTGCCAGCAGCGAAGCCCCCGGCTCCTACGAGCAGTACTTC | CASSEAPGSYEQYF
- | - | TRBJ2-5 | TRBV28 | TGTGCCAGCAGACCGCTAGGAGATCAAGAGACCCAGTACTTC | CASRPLGDQETQYF
- | TRBD2 | TRBJ2-1 | TRBV20-1 | TGCAGTGCTAGAGGCGGCGGGAGTGGGAATGAGCAGTTCTTC | CSARGGGSGNEQFF
- | - | TRBJ2-7 | TRBV6-1 | TGTGCCAGCAGTGAAGCTTTCCCCGGGTACGAGCAGTACTTC | CASSEAFPGYEQYF
few | - | TRBJ2-3 | TRBV5-1 | TGCGCCAGCAGCGTGGAAGGCTCGGCGGGGCTCACAGATACGCAGTATTTT | CASSVEGSAGLTDTQYF
once | - | TRBJ2-1 | TRBV20-1 | TGCAGTGCTAGAGATTGGGACTCTGAGAGCTCCTACAATGAGCAGTTCTTC | CSARDWDSESSYNEQFF
- | TRBD1 | TRBJ1-1 | TRBV29-1 | TGCAGCGCCCAAGGACAGGGGAACACTGAAGCTTTCTTT | CSAQGQGNTEAFF
- | - | TRBJ2-7 | TRBV18 | TGTGCCAGCTCACTAGAATTCTACGAGCAGTACTTC | CASSLEFYEQYF
- | TRBD1 | TRBJ1-1 | TRBV30 | TGTGCCTGGGGAGGGACAGGCTTAACTGAAGCTTTCTTT | CAWGGTGLTEAFF
- | - | TRBJ2-1 | TRBV19 | TGTGCCAGTAGCACGGCTCGGCTACATGAGCAGTTCTTC | CASSTARLHEQFF